The 14 T cell receptor beta chains presented below share a single source sample, sequenced in a study of identical twins. TCRdb redid the calling of the 5' RACE reads with MiXCR, one entry per CDR3 protein. The sample shows more than 650,000 distinct CDR3 sequences, approximately 6.1% of them seen only once. Sequencing was performed on naive T cells sorted from blood. These receptors were taken from a man aged 18 to 35 in good health.

This clonotype was counted ten times or more. The rearrangement joins TRBV11-2 to TRBJ1-2, with D perhaps TRBD1 (5 bases). CDR3 length equals 15 residues. Trimming removed 0 bases at V and 1 base at J, with 9 bases between. Germline CDR1 and CDR2: SGHAT and FQNNGV. The DNA of the CDR3 is TGTGCCAGCAGCTTAGAGCCAGGGATTAACTATGGCTACACCTTC. It yields the protein CASSLEPGINYGYTF.

The chain is built from TRBV27 and TRBJ2-7, with TRBD2 as a possible D gene (6 bases). Germline lookup yields CDR1 MNHEY and CDR2 SMNVEV (reference sequence). The ends were cut back, 4 bases at V and 9 bases at J, with 19 bases in the middle. The CDR3 is made up of 14 amino acids. The CDR3 sequence is CASSSYREIGVQYF. DNA of the CDR3: TGTGCCAGCAGTTCCTATCGGGAGATTGGCGTGCAGTACTTC.

This clonotype was seen a handful of times. This sequence joins TRBV10-3 and TRBJ2-7; 8 nucleotides match TRBD1. The CDR3 contains 13 residues. With 4 bases clipped from V and 3 bases from J, the junction kept 2 bases outside the gene matches. Germline V gives CDR1 ENHRY, CDR2 SYGVKD. CDR3: CAISVGQGYEQYV. The CDR3, as DNA: TGTGCCATCAGTGTCGGACAGGGCTACGAGCAGTACGTC.

This clonotype occurred many times. The chain couples TRBV29-1 to TRBJ2-4; D ambiguous. This CDR3 is 13 amino acids long. V shed 6 bases and J shed 2 bases, with 11 bases lying between them. CDR1 and CDR2 from the germline V gene are SQVTM and ANQGSEA. Written as DNA, the CDR3 is TGCAGCGTCCGAAACAATTCCAAAAACATTCAGTACTTC. Encoded protein: CSVRNNSKNIQYF.

There are a few counts of this clonotype. The chain links TRBV6-6 to TRBJ2-5, with 7 bases fitting TRBD1. The CDR3 spans 13 residues. The V segment lost 6 bases and the J segment 4 bases; nucleotides outside the gene matches: 5. CDR1 is MNHNY and CDR2 is SVGAGI in the germline V gene (reference sequence). This CDR3 reads CASRLQGSETQYF. CDR3 nucleotides: TGTGCCAGCAGATTACAGGGGTCAGAGACCCAGTACTTC.

Many counts were recorded for this clonotype. V gene TRBV4-1 combines with J gene TRBJ2-4, with D perhaps matching TRBD2 (6 bases). CDR3 length: 15 residues. With 1 base removed from V and 6 bases from J, the gap between germline ends came to 13 bases. The germline CDR1 and CDR2 sequences are MGHRA and YSYEKL. CDR3: CASSQVGGMVNIQYF. In DNA, the CDR3 is TGCGCCAGCAGCCAAGTCGGCGGGATGGTAAACATTCAGTACTTC.

This clonotype turned up a few times. V is TRBV29-1 and J is TRBJ2-7; D may be TRBD2 (7 bases). The CDR3 runs to 16 residues. The V end was cut by 6 bases, the J end by 2 bases, with 23 bases between. CDR1 and CDR2 from the germline V gene are SQVTM and ANQGSEA. The CDR3 DNA follows: TGCAGCGTCGCAACTCCCGTAGGGGGGGGAGCCTACGAGCAGTACTTC. This translates into CSVATPVGGGAYEQYF.

This clonotype was counted only a few times. The chain uses TRBV27 and TRBJ2-7; no clear D. Germline loops: CDR1 MNHEY, CDR2 SMNVEV (reference sequence). The CDR3 runs 16 residues. Trimming left V 0 bases short and J 5 bases short, with 17 bases between. The CDR3 sequence: CASSLSDTLSPHEQYF. DNA for the CDR3: TGTGCCAGCAGTTTATCAGACACCTTATCTCCCCACGAGCAGTACTTC.

In its sample, this clonotype was seen many times. The chain couples TRBV3-1 to TRBJ2-1; 8 bases align to TRBD2. The CDR3 contains 15 residues. V lost 7 bases, J lost 9 bases, and 14 bases stayed unmatched. Germline V gene data show CDR1 as LGHDT and CDR2 as YNNKEL (reference sequence). The CDR3 is CASTPGLGDIGEQFF. DNA for the CDR3: TGTGCCAGCACACCGGGACTAGGAGATATTGGTGAGCAGTTCTTC.

The V and J genes are TRBV7-9 and TRBJ2-2; perhaps TRBD1 as D (5 bases). The V end lost 1 base, the J end lost 1 base, and 13 bases lay between the germline ends. The CDR3 is made up of 17 amino acids. Germline V gives CDR1 SEHNR, CDR2 FQNEAQ (reference sequence). CDR3 in amino acids: CASSLGPDSLNTGELFF. The CDR3 nucleotides are TGTGCCAGCAGCTTAGGGCCCGACAGTCTGAACACCGGGGAGCTGTTTTTT.

This clonotype was recorded a few times. The chain recombines TRBV6-1 with TRBJ2-6; TRBD1 is a possible D gene (6 bases). CDR1 is MNHNS and CDR2 is SASEGT in the germline V gene. V was clipped by 7 bases and J by 1 base, with 8 bases between them. This CDR3 region has 14 residues. CDR3 in amino acids: CASTQGSGANVLTF. The CDR3 region has the DNA TGTGCCAGCACCCAGGGGTCTGGGGCCAACGTCCTGACTTTC.

This clonotype was counted between two and nine times. The V gene is TRBV27, the J gene TRBJ2-7; 7 bases are a match to TRBD2. This CDR3 has 12 amino acids. Germline V gene sequence: CDR1 MNHEY, CDR2 SMNVEV (reference sequence). Germline trimming cut 4 bases from V and 9 bases from J; bases unmatched to any gene: 6. CDR3 bases: TGTGCCAGCAGTTCAGCGGGGACGCGGCAGTACTTC. Its translation: CASSSAGTRQYF.

This clonotype was counted many times. V is TRBV20-1 and J is TRBJ1-2; TRBD1 matches at 9 bases. J gave up 4 bases and V 3 bases, and 12 bases lay outside the gene matches. Germline V gene lookup returns CDR1 DFQATT and CDR2 SNEGSKA (reference sequence). The CDR3 spans 16 residues. The DNA of the CDR3 is TGCAGTGCTAGGGCGGAAACGACAGGGGGTCTCTATGGCTACACCTTC. It yields the protein CSARAETTGGLYGYTF.

This CDR3 is CASRLTAGDSYEQYF. As DNA, the CDR3 is TGTGCCAGCAGGCTAACGGCGGGCGACTCCTACGAGCAGTACTTC. V and J are TRBV6-1 and TRBJ2-7; tentatively, D is TRBD2 (5 bases). This CDR3 region has 15 residues. Trimming took 6 bases from V and 0 from J, leaving 15 bases between them. Germline CDR1 MNHNS, CDR2 SASEGT.